The clone carrying this T cell receptor (beta chain) has ten or more counts. Looked up from germline, CDR1 is SGHRS and CDR2 is YFSETQ. V lost 0 bases and J 6 bases, leaving 13 bases between the germline ends. The CDR3 runs to 15 residues. MiXCR was run by TCRdb on the RT-PCR reads, yielding one entry per CDR3 protein. The repertoire includes 550,000 to 750,000 distinct CDR3 sequences, approximately 14% of them detected once, and roughly 3.9% sits in the top ten. This rearrangement joins TRBV5-1 to TRBJ2-1, with D uncertain. This clonotype was sampled from a female donor in good health, serving as a healthy control. The sample comprised memory CD4+ T cells from blood. The CDR3 sequence: CASSLADAAVNEQFF. CDR3 bases: TGCGCCAGCAGCTTGGCCGACGCGGCTGTCAATGAGCAGTTCTTC.